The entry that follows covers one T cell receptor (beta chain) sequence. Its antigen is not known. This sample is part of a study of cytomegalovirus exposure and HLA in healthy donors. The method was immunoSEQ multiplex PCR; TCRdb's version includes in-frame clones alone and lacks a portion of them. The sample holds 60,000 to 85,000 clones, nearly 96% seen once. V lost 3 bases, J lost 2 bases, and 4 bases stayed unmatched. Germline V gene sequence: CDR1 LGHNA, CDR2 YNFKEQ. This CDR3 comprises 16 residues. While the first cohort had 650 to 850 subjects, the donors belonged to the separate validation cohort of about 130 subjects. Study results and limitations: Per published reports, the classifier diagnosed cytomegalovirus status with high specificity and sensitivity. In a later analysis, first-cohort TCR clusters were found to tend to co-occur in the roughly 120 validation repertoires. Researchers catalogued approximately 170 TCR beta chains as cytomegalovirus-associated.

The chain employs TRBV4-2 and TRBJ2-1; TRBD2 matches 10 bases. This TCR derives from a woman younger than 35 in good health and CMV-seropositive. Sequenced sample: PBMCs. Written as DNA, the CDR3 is TGTGCCAGCAGCCATGTTAGCGGGAGGACCTACAATGAGCAGTTCTTC. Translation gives CASSHVSGRTYNEQFF.